The clone carrying this T cell receptor (beta chain) was observed many times. Its antigen is still unknown. The sample comes from a study of T cells after yellow fever vaccination. Study findings and constraints: A weaker secondary response peaked on day 5, the primary on day 15.

Each CDR3 protein gets one entry after TCRdb re-called the 5' RACE reads with MiXCR. Of a few hundred thousand distinct CDR3 sequences listed, approximately 4% are singletons. Germline CDR1 SGHRS, CDR2 YFSETQ. This CDR3 has 14 residues. Trimming removed 0 bases from V and 2 bases from J, with 6 bases in between. The sample was PBMCs, taken 15 days after the yellow fever booster vaccination. The sequence was collected from a man aged 18 to 35 who received the YFV17D yellow fever vaccine. The V and J genes are TRBV5-1 and TRBJ1-5; D gene uncertain. Written as DNA, the CDR3 is TGCGCCAGCAGCTTGGCACCCGGCAATCAGCCCCAGCATTTT. Residues: CASSLAPGNQPQHF.